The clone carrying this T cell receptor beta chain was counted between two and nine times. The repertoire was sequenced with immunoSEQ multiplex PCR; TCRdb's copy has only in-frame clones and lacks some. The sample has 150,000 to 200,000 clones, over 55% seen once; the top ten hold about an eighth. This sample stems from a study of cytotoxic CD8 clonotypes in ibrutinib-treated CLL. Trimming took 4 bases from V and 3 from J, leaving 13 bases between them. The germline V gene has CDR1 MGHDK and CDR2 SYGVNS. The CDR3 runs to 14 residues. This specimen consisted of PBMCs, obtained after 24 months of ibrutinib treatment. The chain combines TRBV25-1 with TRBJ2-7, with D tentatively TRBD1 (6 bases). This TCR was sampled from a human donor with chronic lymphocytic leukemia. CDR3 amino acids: CASSASGDFYEQYF. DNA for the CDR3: TGTGCCAGCAGTGCCTCAGGGGATTTCTACGAGCAGTACTTC.